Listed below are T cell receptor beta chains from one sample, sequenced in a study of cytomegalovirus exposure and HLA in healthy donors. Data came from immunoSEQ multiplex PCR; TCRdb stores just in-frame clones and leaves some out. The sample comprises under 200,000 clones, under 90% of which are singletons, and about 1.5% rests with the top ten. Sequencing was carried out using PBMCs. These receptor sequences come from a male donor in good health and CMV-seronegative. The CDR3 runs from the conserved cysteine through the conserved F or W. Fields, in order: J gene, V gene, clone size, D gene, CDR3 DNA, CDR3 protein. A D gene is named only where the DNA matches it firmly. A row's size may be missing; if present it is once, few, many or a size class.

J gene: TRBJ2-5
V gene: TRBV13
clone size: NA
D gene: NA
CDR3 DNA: TGTGCCAGCAGCGCCGAACAGAGAGAGACCCAGTACTTC
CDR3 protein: CASSAEQRETQYF

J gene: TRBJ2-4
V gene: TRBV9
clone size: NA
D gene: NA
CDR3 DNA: TGTGCCAGCAGCGTATCGTCGTCCAAAAACATTCAGTACTTC
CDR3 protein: CASSVSSSKNIQYF

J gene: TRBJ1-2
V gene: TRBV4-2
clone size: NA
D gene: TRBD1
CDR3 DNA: TGTGCCAGCAGCCAAGATTGGACAGGGGAAGTCTATGGCTACACCTTC
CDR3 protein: CASSQDWTGEVYGYTF

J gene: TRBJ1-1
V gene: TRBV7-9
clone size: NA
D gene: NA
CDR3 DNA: TGTGCCAGCAGCTTATGGGGGGGGCCCCCTGAAGCTTTCTTT
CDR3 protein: CASSLWGGPPEAFF

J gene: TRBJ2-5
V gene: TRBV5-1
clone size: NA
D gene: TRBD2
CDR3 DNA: TGCGCCAGCAGCCAGGGACTAGCGGGGGGCGCCCAAGAGACCCAGTACTTC
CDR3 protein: CASSQGLAGGAQETQYF

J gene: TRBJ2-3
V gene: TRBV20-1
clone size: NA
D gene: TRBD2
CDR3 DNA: TGCAGCGAGCGGGAGCCAGATACGCAGTATTTT
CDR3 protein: CSEREPDTQYF

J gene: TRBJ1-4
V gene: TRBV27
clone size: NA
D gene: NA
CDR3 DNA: TGTGCCAGCCGAAGTTTAGGGACTGCAACTAATGAAAAACTGTTTTTT
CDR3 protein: CASRSLGTATNEKLFF

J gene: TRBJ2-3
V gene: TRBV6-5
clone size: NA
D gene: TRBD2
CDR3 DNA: TGTGCCAGCAGTTACCGGGGACTAGCGGACACAGATACGCAGTATTTT
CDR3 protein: CASSYRGLADTDTQYF

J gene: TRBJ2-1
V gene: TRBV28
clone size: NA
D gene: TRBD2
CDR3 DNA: TGTGCCAGCAGTCCCCCCCCTAGCGGGAGGGCCTCCTACAATGAGCAGTTCTTC
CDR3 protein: CASSPPPSGRASYNEQFF

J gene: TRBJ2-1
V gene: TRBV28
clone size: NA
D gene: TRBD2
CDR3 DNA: TGTGCCAGCAGAATCATAGCGGGAGGGTATTACAATGAGCAGTTCTTC
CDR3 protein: CASRIIAGGYYNEQFF

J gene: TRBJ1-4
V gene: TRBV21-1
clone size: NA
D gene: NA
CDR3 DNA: TGTGCCAGCAGCAAAGTAGGGTTGCGGGACAGGAACGATGTTGGTGAAAAACTGTTTTTT
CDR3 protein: CASSKVGLRDRNDVGEKLFF

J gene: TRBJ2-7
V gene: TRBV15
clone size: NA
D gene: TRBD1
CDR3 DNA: TGTGCCACCAGCAGAGGACAGGGCAGGCACGAGCAGTACTTC
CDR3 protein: CATSRGQGRHEQYF

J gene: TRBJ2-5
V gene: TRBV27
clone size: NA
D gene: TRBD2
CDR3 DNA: TGTGCCAGCAGTCAACCCCAGGGACTAGCGGGAGGGCCACAGACCCAGTACTTC
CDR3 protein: CASSQPQGLAGGPQTQYF

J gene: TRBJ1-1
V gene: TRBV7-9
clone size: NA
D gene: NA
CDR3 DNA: TGTGCCAGCAGCTTATACGGGGGGGAGGGCAGGGATACTGAAGCTTTCTTT
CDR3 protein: CASSLYGGEGRDTEAFF

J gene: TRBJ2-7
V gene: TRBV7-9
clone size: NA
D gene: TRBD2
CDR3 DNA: TGTGCCAGCAGCTTGTCATCTAGCGGCAACTCCTACGAGCAGTACTTC
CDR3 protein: CASSLSSSGNSYEQYF

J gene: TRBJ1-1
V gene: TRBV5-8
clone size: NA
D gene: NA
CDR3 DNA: TGTGCCAGCAGCCTTCGGACAGTAAACACTGAAGCTTTCTTT
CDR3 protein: CASSLRTVNTEAFF

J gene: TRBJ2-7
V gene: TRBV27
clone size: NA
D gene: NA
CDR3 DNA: TGTGCCAGCAGTTTATCTGCATGGGAGGAGCAGTACTTC
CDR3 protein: CASSLSAWEEQYF

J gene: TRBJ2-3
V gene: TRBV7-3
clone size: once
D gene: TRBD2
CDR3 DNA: TGTGCCAGCAGCCGCAGGGGCGGGAGGGTTCCAGATACGCAGTATTTT
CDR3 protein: CASSRRGGRVPDTQYF

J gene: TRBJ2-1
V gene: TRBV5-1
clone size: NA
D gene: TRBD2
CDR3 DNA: TGCGCCAGCAGCCTGACACTAGCGGGGGTGTACAATGAGCAGTTCTTC
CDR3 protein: CASSLTLAGVYNEQFF

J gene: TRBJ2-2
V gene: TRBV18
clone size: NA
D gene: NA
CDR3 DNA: TGTGCCAGCTCGGCCGGGAGAAACACCGGGGAGCTGTTTTTT
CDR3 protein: CASSAGRNTGELFF

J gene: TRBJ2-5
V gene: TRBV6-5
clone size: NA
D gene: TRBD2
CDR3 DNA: TGTGCCAGCAGTGGGCTAGCGGGGGGGCCAGAGACCCAGTACTTC
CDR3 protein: CASSGLAGGPETQYF

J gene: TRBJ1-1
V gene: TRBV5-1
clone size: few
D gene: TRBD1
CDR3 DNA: TGCGCCAGCAGTACAGGGGTGTACACTGAAGCTTTCTTT
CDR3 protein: CASSTGVYTEAFF

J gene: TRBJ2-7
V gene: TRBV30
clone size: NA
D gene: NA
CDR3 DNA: TGTGCCTGGACCTCCTCCCCGGGATACCACGAGCAGTACTTC
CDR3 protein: CAWTSSPGYHEQYF